The 5 T cell receptor beta chains below all came from one sample that was sequenced in a study of shared clonotypes between healthy human individuals. Method: immunoSEQ multiplex PCR; TCRdb's copy keeps in-frame clones and lacks some. The profile shows 550,000 to 800,000 clones, around two thirds of them singletons. The sequencing input was memory CD4+ T cells sorted from blood. This sample's subset: CD45RA-negative fraction. These receptor sequences come from a woman aged 30 to 39 in good health.

The chain employs TRBV27 and TRBJ1-2, with D uncertain. Germline CDR1 and CDR2: MNHEY and SMNVEV (reference sequence). CDR3 length: 13 residues. V gave up 2 bases and J gave up 8 bases, with 12 bases separating them. The CDR3 reads CASSLRGSSGYTF. CDR3 nucleotide sequence: TGTGCCAGCAGTTTAAGAGGGTCGAGCGGCTACACCTTC.

V gene TRBV6-1 combines with J gene TRBJ1-3, with D possibly matching TRBD1 (6 bases). The length of the CDR3 is 14 residues. CDR1 and CDR2 from the germline V gene are MNHNS and SASEGT. V lost 8 bases and J 0 bases, leaving 11 bases between the germline ends. The DNA for the CDR3 is TGTGCCAGCGGGGACATTCTCTCTGGAAACACCATATATTTT. Translation gives CASGDILSGNTIYF.

This clone was picked up one time. This CDR3 is also generated by other DNA sequences in the sample. This chain joins TRBV28 and TRBJ1-4; D gene uncertain. Trimming removed 5 bases at V and 0 bases at J, with 10 bases between. CDR3 length: 15 amino acids. Germline V gives CDR1 MDHEN, CDR2 SYDVKM. The CDR3 nucleotides read TGTGCCAGCAGTCTCGATGCTGCAACTAATGAAAAACTGTTTTTT. It translates to CASSLDAATNEKLFF.

The chain combines TRBV28 with TRBJ1-2; D might be TRBD1 (6 bases). The CDR3 totals 14 residues. Trimming left V 8 bases short and J 0 bases short, with 13 bases between. Per germline, CDR1 MDHEN and CDR2 SYDVKM. Written as DNA, the CDR3 is TGTGCCAGCGGACAGCCCCACGCTAACTATGGCTACACCTTC. It encodes CASGQPHANYGYTF.

The chain joins TRBV29-1 to TRBJ2-3; D is unresolved. The CDR3 is 12 amino acids. V was trimmed by 4 bases and J by 2 bases, leaving 7 bases between them. The V gene's germline CDR1 is SQVTM and CDR2 ANQGSEA. Here the CDR3 reads CSVGRTTDTQYF. The CDR3 nucleotides read TGCAGCGTTGGCAGGACCACAGATACGCAGTATTTT.